The rows below give T cell receptor beta chains drawn from one sample of a study of patients and donors after allogeneic stem cell transplantation. In TCRdb, the RT-PCR reads were re-called with MiXCR into one record per CDR3 protein. The sample includes over 150,000 distinct CDR3 sequences, 30% of them seen just once. The sample consisted of blood, either unsorted or a sorted T cell fraction (not recorded which). These receptors came from a human donor who was either an allogeneic HSCT recipient or a stem cell or donor lymphocyte infusion donor (not recorded which). It is not recorded whose cells these are; they may come from a transplant donor. Both conserved end residues are part of each CDR3. The order of the fields is CDR3 protein, CDR3 DNA, clone size, J gene, D gene, V gene. The D gene is left open where the match is weak. Expanded clones get a size class; other rows say once, few or many, or leave the size out.

CDR3: CASSVASRQTNEQFF
DNA: TGTGCCAGCAGCGTAGCTAGTAGGCAAACCAATGAGCAGTTCTTC
size: -
J: TRBJ2-1
D: -
V: TRBV9

CDR3: CASGAVQEILFF
DNA: TGTGCCAGCGGGGCGGTGCAGGAAATACTGTTTTTT
size: -
J: TRBJ1-4
D: -
V: TRBV6-2/TRBV6-3

CDR3: CASSPGLFYGYTF
DNA: TGTGCCAGCAGTCCGGGGCTGTTCTATGGCTACACCTTC
size: -
J: TRBJ1-2
D: -
V: TRBV12-3/TRBV12-4

CDR3: CASSQGDFWDNEQFF
DNA: TGTGCCAGCAGTCAGGGGGACTTCTGGGACAATGAGCAGTTCTTC
size: once
J: TRBJ2-1
D: -
V: TRBV27

CDR3: CASNKPGLAGVDEQFF
DNA: TGTGCCAGCAACAAACCTGGACTAGCGGGAGTGGATGAGCAGTTCTTC
size: -
J: TRBJ2-1
D: TRBD2
V: TRBV28

CDR3: CASIAPGRGAYNEQFF
DNA: TGTGCCAGTATAGCCCCCGGCCGCGGGGCCTACAATGAGCAGTTCTTC
size: few
J: TRBJ2-1
D: -
V: TRBV19

CDR3: CACPTVGSYNEQFF
DNA: TGTGCCTGCCCGACGGTGGGGTCCTACAATGAGCAGTTCTTC
size: -
J: TRBJ2-1
D: -
V: TRBV2

CDR3: CASSPPPSNEQFF
DNA: TGTGCCAGCAGTCCTCCGCCCTCGAATGAGCAGTTCTTC
size: -
J: TRBJ2-1
D: -
V: TRBV28

CDR3: CSATDATRYGYTF
DNA: TGCAGTGCCACTGACGCAACCCGCTATGGCTACACCTTC
size: -
J: TRBJ1-2
D: -
V: TRBV20-1

CDR3: CSARWGPGGPQHF
DNA: TGCAGTGCTAGGTGGGGTCCGGGGGGGCCCCAGCATTTT
size: few
J: TRBJ1-5
D: -
V: TRBV20-1

CDR3: CASSPYPRTDTQYF
DNA: TGTGCCAGCTCACCCTACCCCCGCACAGATACGCAGTATTTT
size: -
J: TRBJ2-3
D: -
V: TRBV18

CDR3: CASSQAGAKNIQYF
DNA: TGTGCCAGCAGCCAAGCGGGAGCCAAAAACATTCAGTACTTC
size: -
J: TRBJ2-4
D: -
V: TRBV7-9

CDR3: CASSQDRGPYNEQFF
DNA: TGCGCCAGCAGCCAAGATCGGGGACCCTACAATGAGCAGTTCTTC
size: few
J: TRBJ2-1
D: -
V: TRBV4-3

CDR3: CASTLWGQQPQHF
DNA: TGTGCCAGCACCCTCTGGGGACAGCAGCCCCAGCATTTT
size: -
J: TRBJ1-5
D: TRBD1
V: TRBV6-2/TRBV6-3

CDR3: CSVGAGKVEKLFF
DNA: TGCAGCGTTGGAGCAGGGAAAGTCGAAAAACTGTTTTTT
size: -
J: TRBJ1-4
D: -
V: TRBV29-1

CDR3: CSARFTGTYEQYF
DNA: TGCAGTGCTAGATTCACAGGGACCTACGAGCAGTACTTC
size: few
J: TRBJ2-7
D: -
V: TRBV20-1

CDR3: CASSFTGGSPLHF
DNA: TGTGCCAGCAGCTTCACAGGGGGTTCACCCCTCCACTTT
size: few
J: TRBJ1-6
D: TRBD1
V: TRBV12-3/TRBV12-4

CDR3: CASSPRQAESEAFF
DNA: TGTGCCAGCTCACCGAGGCAGGCGGAGTCCGAAGCTTTCTTT
size: many
J: TRBJ1-1
D: -
V: TRBV18

CDR3: CASSSGQGFEKLFF
DNA: TGTGCCAGCAGCTCGGGACAGGGATTCGAAAAACTGTTTTTT
size: many
J: TRBJ1-4
D: TRBD1
V: TRBV28

CDR3: CASSLILATGNEQFF
DNA: TGTGCCAGCAGCTTAATACTAGCCACTGGGAATGAGCAGTTCTTC
size: -
J: TRBJ2-1
D: -
V: TRBV7-2

CDR3: CSAVPENQPQHF
DNA: TGCAGTGCTGTTCCGGAAAATCAGCCCCAGCATTTT
size: few
J: TRBJ1-5
D: -
V: TRBV20-1

CDR3: CASSYSTSKAYNSPLHF
DNA: TGTGCCAGCAGTTACTCCACCAGCAAGGCCTATAATTCACCCCTCCACTTT
size: -
J: TRBJ1-6
D: -
V: TRBV6-5

CDR3: CASSSSPTEAFF
DNA: TGTGCCAGCAGCTCAAGTCCCACTGAAGCTTTCTTT
size: many
J: TRBJ1-1
D: -
V: TRBV9

CDR3: CASSLSAGYTEAFF
DNA: TGTGCCAGCAGCTTATCCGCAGGGTACACTGAAGCTTTCTTT
size: few
J: TRBJ1-1
D: -
V: TRBV7-9

CDR3: CASRNTDSGANVLTF
DNA: TGTGCCAGCAGAAACACGGACTCTGGGGCCAACGTCCTGACTTTC
size: few
J: TRBJ2-6
D: -
V: TRBV7-9

CDR3: CSARGPDGGQQPQHF
DNA: TGCAGTGCTAGGGGACCAGACGGGGGGCAGCAGCCCCAGCATTTT
size: many
J: TRBJ1-5
D: -
V: TRBV20-1

CDR3: CASSLAPMNTEAFF
DNA: TGTGCCAGCAGTTTAGCACCCATGAACACTGAAGCTTTCTTT
size: -
J: TRBJ1-1
D: -
V: TRBV28

CDR3: CASSLEDVFYGYTF
DNA: TGCGCCAGCAGCTTGGAGGATGTATTCTATGGCTACACCTTC
size: few
J: TRBJ1-2
D: -
V: TRBV5-1

CDR3: CSVGRGSYEQYF
DNA: TGCAGCGTTGGTAGAGGCTCCTACGAGCAGTACTTC
size: -
J: TRBJ2-7
D: -
V: TRBV29-1

CDR3: CASSYSGMNTEAFF
DNA: TGTGCCAGCAGTTACTCGGGGATGAACACTGAAGCTTTCTTT
size: many
J: TRBJ1-1
D: -
V: TRBV6-5

CDR3: CASKGQGASGELFF
DNA: TGTGCCAGCAAAGGACAGGGGGCCTCCGGGGAGCTGTTTTTT
size: -
J: TRBJ2-2
D: TRBD1
V: TRBV5-6

CDR3: CASSSNSGHTDTQYF
DNA: TGTGCCAGCAGCTCGAATAGCGGTCACACAGATACGCAGTATTTT
size: -
J: TRBJ2-3
D: -
V: TRBV7-9

CDR3: CASSPPGTVSYEQYF
DNA: TGTGCCAGCTCACCACCAGGGACAGTAAGCTACGAGCAGTACTTC
size: -
J: TRBJ2-7
D: TRBD1
V: TRBV18

CDR3: CASSLGQGVETQYF
DNA: TGTGCCAGCAGCCTCGGACAGGGGGTTGAGACCCAGTACTTC
size: -
J: TRBJ2-5
D: TRBD1
V: TRBV7-9

CDR3: CASSPNTNTEAFF
DNA: TGTGCCAGCTCACCTAACACCAACACTGAAGCTTTCTTT
size: few
J: TRBJ1-1
D: -
V: TRBV18

CDR3: CASSSGPPSDTQYF
DNA: TGTGCCAGCAGCTCGGGACCCCCTTCAGATACGCAGTATTTT
size: -
J: TRBJ2-3
D: -
V: TRBV7-3

CDR3: CASSQGPLALNEQFF
DNA: TGTGCCAGCAGCCAAGGACCACTAGCGCTCAATGAGCAGTTCTTC
size: -
J: TRBJ2-1
D: TRBD2
V: TRBV4-2

CDR3: CASSAGLAERNEQYF
DNA: TGTGCCAGCAGCGCCGGACTAGCGGAAAGAAACGAGCAGTACTTC
size: -
J: TRBJ2-7
D: TRBD2
V: TRBV9

CDR3: CASSLGREAEAFF
DNA: TGTGCCAGCAGTTTAGGAAGGGAAGCTGAAGCTTTCTTT
size: -
J: TRBJ1-1
D: -
V: TRBV12-3/TRBV12-4

CDR3: CSARDYPLSYEQYF
DNA: TGCAGTGCTAGAGATTACCCTCTCTCCTACGAGCAGTACTTC
size: few
J: TRBJ2-7
D: -
V: TRBV20-1

CDR3: CASSYFQGSGANVLTF
DNA: TGCGCCAGCAGCTACTTTCAGGGCTCTGGGGCCAACGTCCTGACTTTC
size: once
J: TRBJ2-6
D: -
V: TRBV5-1

CDR3: CASSLGIGTGWNIQYF
DNA: TGCGCCAGCAGCTTGGGGATTGGGACAGGTTGGAACATTCAGTACTTC
size: few
J: TRBJ2-4
D: TRBD1
V: TRBV5-1

CDR3: CASSPWGQGNTEAFF
DNA: TGCGCCAGCAGCCCGTGGGGGCAGGGGAACACTGAAGCTTTCTTT
size: few
J: TRBJ1-1
D: -
V: TRBV4-1

CDR3: CASSQEGGLQNTEAFF
DNA: TGCGCCAGCAGCCAAGAGGGGGGGCTGCAGAACACTGAAGCTTTCTTT
size: few
J: TRBJ1-1
D: -
V: TRBV5-1

CDR3: CASSQTTGGAGNQPQHF
DNA: TGCGCCAGCAGCCAAACAACAGGGGGCGCGGGCAATCAGCCCCAGCATTTT
size: few
J: TRBJ1-5
D: TRBD1
V: TRBV4-1

CDR3: CASQGFDEQYF
DNA: TGTGCCAGCCAGGGGTTCGACGAGCAGTACTTC
size: -
J: TRBJ2-7
D: -
V: TRBV7-9